This T cell receptor beta chain was obtained from a study of cytomegalovirus exposure and HLA in healthy donors. CDR1 is MDHEN and CDR2 is SYDVKM in the germline V gene. The CDR3 is 11 amino acids. V gave up 5 bases and J gave up 4 bases, with 6 bases separating them. PCR amplification relied on 60 Vbeta primers (plus 13 Jbeta primers). Using immunoSEQ multiplex PCR, the repertoire was profiled, and TCRdb retains in-frame clones only, with some absent. The sample holds about 160,000 clones, around 85% seen once. Study-level findings and limits: Usually a TCR sequence was rare, but some public TCRs were found in many donors.

With regard to this clone: Its target is unknown. Different DNA sequences within this sample yield the same CDR3.

The receptor's source is a boy aged 2 to 9 in good health and CMV-seronegative. The sample was PBMCs. J is TRBJ2-7 and V is TRBV28, with D perhaps matching TRBD1 (5 bases). The CDR3 nucleotides read TGTGCCAGCAGTAGGGGATACGAGCAGTACTTC. It yields the protein CASSRGYEQYF. The full variable domain, in which reference TRBV28 and TRBJ2-7 provide the parts outside the CDR3, is DVKVTQSSRYLVKRTGEKVFLECVQDMDHENMFWYRQDPGLGLRLIYFSYDVKMKEKGDIPEGYSVSREKKERFSLILESASTNQTSMYLCASSRGYEQYFGPGTRLTVT.